The rows below give T cell receptor beta chains drawn from one sample of a study of graft-versus-host responses after intestinal transplantation. Antigens of these TCRs are unknown. Profiling relied on immunoSEQ multiplex PCR, and the TCRdb table lists in-frame clones only, not all of them. The profile shows approximately 85,000 clones, around 93% of them singletons. This material consisted of unstimulated CD8+ T cells sorted from spleen or lymph node cells, taken before transplant. The receptors stem from a human donor who was the organ donor for an intestinal transplant. CDR3s include the opening cysteine and the closing phenylalanine or tryptophan. D genes are given only for firm matches. Rows may omit the clone size; those that give it use once, few, many or a size class.

>TRBJ1-4|-|TRBV27|-
TGTGCCAGCAGCTATGGGACGGACGGTGAAAAACTGTTTTTT
CASSYGTDGEKLFF
>TRBJ1-1|-|TRBV7-6|-
TGTGCCAGCAGCTTAGGGGGAATGAACACTGAAGCTTTCTTT
CASSLGGMNTEAFF
>TRBJ2-7|-|TRBV5-4|-
TGTGCCAGCAGCTCAACGACGGAGAACTACGAGCAGTACTTC
CASSSTTENYEQYF
>TRBJ1-1|-|TRBV7-9|-
TGTGCCAGCGGCCCCACCGGACAAGATGAAGCTTTCTTT
CASGPTGQDEAFF
>TRBJ2-5|-|TRBV2|-
TGTGCCAGCAGTGATCCACAAGGGGAAGAGACCCAGTACTTC
CASSDPQGEETQYF
>TRBJ2-1|TRBD2|TRBV6-4|-
TGTGCCAGCAGTGACTCCCCAGCGGGACTCAATGAGCAGTTCTTC
CASSDSPAGLNEQFF
>TRBJ2-1|-|TRBV27|-
TGTGCCAGCACCCCTGGGGGCATCGCCAATGAGCAGTTCTTC
CASTPGGIANEQFF
>TRBJ2-1|TRBD2|TRBV6-4|few
TGTGCCAGCAGTGGGACTAGCGGGAGCAATGAGCAGTTCTTC
CASSGTSGSNEQFF
>TRBJ2-2|-|TRBV7-8|-
TGTGCCAGCAGCTTATGGGGTACCGGGGAGCTGTTTTTT
CASSLWGTGELFF
>TRBJ2-5|-|TRBV5-4|-
TGTGCCAGCAGCCCCGGGACATCTAGAAAGACCCAGTACTTC
CASSPGTSRKTQYF
>TRBJ1-6|-|TRBV4-1|-
TGCGCCAGCAGCCAAGAAGGAAGGGAGGACCGGTATAATTCACCCCTCCACTTT
CASSQEGREDRYNSPLHF
>TRBJ1-1|-|TRBV5-6|-
TGTGCCAGCAGCTTGGCGGGTATGAACACTGAAGCTTTCTTT
CASSLAGMNTEAFF
>TRBJ1-2|-|TRBV30|few
TGTGCCTGGAGTGTTTTTGGGGGCTACACCTTC
CAWSVFGGYTF
>TRBJ1-2|TRBD1|TRBV4-1|-
TGCGCCAGCAGCCCAGGACAGGTTGGGATGAACTATGGCTACACCTTC
CASSPGQVGMNYGYTF
>TRBJ1-3|-|TRBV11-2|-
TGTGCCACCAGGGAGTCGGGAAACACCATATATTTT
CATRESGNTIYF
>TRBJ2-5|-|TRBV5-1|-
TGCGCCAGCAGCTTTGGACAGATTAAAGAGACCCAGTACTTC
CASSFGQIKETQYF
>TRBJ2-5|-|TRBV4-1|once
TGCGCCAGCAGTGGTGCGGGCCAGTGGGGGAAAGAGACCCAGTACTTC
CASSGAGQWGKETQYF